This TCR beta chain was captured by sequencing in a study of cytotoxic CD8 clonotypes in ibrutinib-treated CLL. Study-wide background: Patient counts were over 9 relapsed/refractory, roughly 15 treatment-naive and roughly 18 IGHV unmutated.

With 0 bases removed from V and 2 bases from J, the gap between germline ends came to 10 bases. CDR3 length: 15 amino acids. CDR1 and CDR2 (germline): SGDLS, YYNGEE. Profiling relied on immunoSEQ multiplex PCR, and the TCRdb table lists in-frame clones only, not all of them. The table lists about 140,000 clones, around 81% of them singletons, with 7.6% in the top ten. This sequence was found in a human donor with chronic lymphocytic leukemia. The sequencing here drew on PBMCs, taken after 36 months of ibrutinib treatment. This sequence joins TRBV9 and TRBJ2-3; tentatively, D is TRBD2 (6 bases). The CDR3 DNA sequence: TGTGCCAGCAGCGTAGGACTAGTAAACACAGATACGCAGTATTTT. Translation: CASSVGLVNTDTQYF.